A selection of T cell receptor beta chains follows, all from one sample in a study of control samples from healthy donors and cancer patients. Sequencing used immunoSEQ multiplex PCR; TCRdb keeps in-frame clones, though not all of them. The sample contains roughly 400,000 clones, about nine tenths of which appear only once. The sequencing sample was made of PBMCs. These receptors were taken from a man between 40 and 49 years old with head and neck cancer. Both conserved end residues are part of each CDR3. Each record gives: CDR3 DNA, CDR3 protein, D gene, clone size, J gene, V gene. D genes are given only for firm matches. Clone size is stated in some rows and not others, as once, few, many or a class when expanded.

cdr3_nt: TGTGCCAGTACCCCTCGGACAGGGACCCTTAACGAGCAGTACTTC; cdr3_aa: CASTPRTGTLNEQYF; d_call: TRBD1; clone_size: NA; j_call: TRBJ2-7; v_call: TRBV19
cdr3_nt: TGTGCCAGCAGCACCCGGACGTCACAGGGGGGTGAAAAACTGTTTTTT; cdr3_aa: CASSTRTSQGGEKLFF; d_call: TRBD1; clone_size: NA; j_call: TRBJ1-4; v_call: TRBV5-4
cdr3_nt: TGTGCCAGCCGGGCAGAGTCCTACGAGCAGTACTTC; cdr3_aa: CASRAESYEQYF; d_call: NA; clone_size: NA; j_call: TRBJ2-7; v_call: TRBV6-6
cdr3_nt: TGCGCCAGCAGCTTGGAGCTCAAGGGAGCAGCTTTCTTT; cdr3_aa: CASSLELKGAAFF; d_call: NA; clone_size: once; j_call: TRBJ1-1; v_call: TRBV5-1
cdr3_nt: TGCGCCAGCAGTCAGATAGGGGGAGTCTATGGCTACACCTTC; cdr3_aa: CASSQIGGVYGYTF; d_call: NA; clone_size: NA; j_call: TRBJ1-2; v_call: TRBV23-1
cdr3_nt: TGTGCCAGCAGCCTGGGGGCAGGGGGCCGGGATGAGCAGTTCTTC; cdr3_aa: CASSLGAGGRDEQFF; d_call: TRBD1; clone_size: NA; j_call: TRBJ2-1; v_call: TRBV5-4
cdr3_nt: TGTGCCAGCAGCTTAGATCTGGCAGTTTATGGCTACACCTTC; cdr3_aa: CASSLDLAVYGYTF; d_call: NA; clone_size: NA; j_call: TRBJ1-2; v_call: TRBV11-2
cdr3_nt: TGTGCCAGCAGCCAGGGGACTAGCGGGAGTAAGCAGTACTTC; cdr3_aa: CASSQGTSGSKQYF; d_call: TRBD2; clone_size: NA; j_call: TRBJ2-7; v_call: TRBV11-2
cdr3_nt: TGTGCCAGCAGTTACGAGACAGCGAGATATGGCTACACCTTC; cdr3_aa: CASSYETARYGYTF; d_call: NA; clone_size: NA; j_call: TRBJ1-2; v_call: TRBV6-6
cdr3_nt: TGTGCCAGCAGCCCGACAGGGGTGGGTGAAAAACTGTTTTTT; cdr3_aa: CASSPTGVGEKLFF; d_call: TRBD1; clone_size: NA; j_call: TRBJ1-4; v_call: TRBV6-6
cdr3_nt: TGCGCCAGCAGGGAGGGAGTCAGTTCACCCCTCCACTTT; cdr3_aa: CASREGVSSPLHF; d_call: NA; clone_size: NA; j_call: TRBJ1-6; v_call: TRBV4-1
cdr3_nt: TGTGCCAGCAGTCGGGACAGGGCTCAAGATACGCAGTATTTT; cdr3_aa: CASSRDRAQDTQYF; d_call: TRBD1; clone_size: NA; j_call: TRBJ2-3; v_call: TRBV6-4
cdr3_nt: TGTGCCAGCAGCTACAGGGACCGAAACACCGGGGAGCTGTTTTTT; cdr3_aa: CASSYRDRNTGELFF; d_call: NA; clone_size: once; j_call: TRBJ2-2; v_call: TRBV7-9
cdr3_nt: TGCGCCAGCAGCCAAGAGTTAAAGGAGTCGTCCTACGAGCAGTACTTC; cdr3_aa: CASSQELKESSYEQYF; d_call: NA; clone_size: once; j_call: TRBJ2-7; v_call: TRBV4-1
cdr3_nt: TGCGCCAGCAGCTTGGAAGCAGGGTCCAACACCATATATTTT; cdr3_aa: CASSLEAGSNTIYF; d_call: NA; clone_size: NA; j_call: TRBJ1-3; v_call: TRBV5-1
cdr3_nt: TGTGCCAGCAGCGTGAGCGGGGGGGTTGAGACCCAGTACTTC; cdr3_aa: CASSVSGGVETQYF; d_call: TRBD2; clone_size: NA; j_call: TRBJ2-5; v_call: TRBV9
cdr3_nt: TGTGCCAGCACACCCGACAGCCGGACTAACTATGGCTACACCTTC; cdr3_aa: CASTPDSRTNYGYTF; d_call: NA; clone_size: NA; j_call: TRBJ1-2; v_call: TRBV7-2
cdr3_nt: TGCAGCGCCGCTTGGGGAGGAGGAAACACCATATATTTT; cdr3_aa: CSAAWGGGNTIYF; d_call: NA; clone_size: NA; j_call: TRBJ1-3; v_call: TRBV29-1
cdr3_nt: TGTGCCAGCAGTTTAGTCAGGAATTCACCCCTCCACTTT; cdr3_aa: CASSLVRNSPLHF; d_call: NA; clone_size: NA; j_call: TRBJ1-6; v_call: TRBV28
cdr3_nt: TGTGCCATCAGTGAGTCCATCGGGACGGAAGCTAACTATGGCTACACCTTC; cdr3_aa: CAISESIGTEANYGYTF; d_call: NA; clone_size: NA; j_call: TRBJ1-2; v_call: TRBV10-3
cdr3_nt: TGTGCCAGCAGTTTGGGCGGGCAAGCCTACAATGAGCAGTTCTTC; cdr3_aa: CASSLGGQAYNEQFF; d_call: NA; clone_size: NA; j_call: TRBJ2-1; v_call: TRBV27
cdr3_nt: TGTGCCAGCAGCTCCCAAGACAGTCGGATTCAGCCCCAGCATTTT; cdr3_aa: CASSSQDSRIQPQHF; d_call: NA; clone_size: NA; j_call: TRBJ1-5; v_call: TRBV7-8
cdr3_nt: TGTGCCAGCACAGGACACCGGGACCCAAACCCGGGCTACACCTTC; cdr3_aa: CASTGHRDPNPGYTF; d_call: NA; clone_size: NA; j_call: TRBJ1-2; v_call: TRBV25-1
cdr3_nt: TGCAGCGTCCGCGCCAGCGGGAGGACCTACGAGCAGTACTTC; cdr3_aa: CSVRASGRTYEQYF; d_call: TRBD2; clone_size: NA; j_call: TRBJ2-7; v_call: TRBV29-1
cdr3_nt: TGTGCCAGCAGCGTAGACGGGGGCACTTCCAGTACGCAGTATTTT; cdr3_aa: CASSVDGGTSSTQYF; d_call: NA; clone_size: once; j_call: TRBJ2-3; v_call: TRBV9
cdr3_nt: TGTGCCAGCAGCAAAACCGCTAGCGGGGGGTACCAAGAGACCCAGTACTTC; cdr3_aa: CASSKTASGGYQETQYF; d_call: NA; clone_size: once; j_call: TRBJ2-5; v_call: TRBV21-1
cdr3_nt: TGTGCCAGCAGCTTGGGGGACGGAGCTTACGAGCAGTACTTC; cdr3_aa: CASSLGDGAYEQYF; d_call: NA; clone_size: NA; j_call: TRBJ2-7; v_call: TRBV5-6
cdr3_nt: TGTGCCAGCAGCTTAAGACTAGCGGGAGGTTCGGGGAATGAGCAGTTCTTC; cdr3_aa: CASSLRLAGGSGNEQFF; d_call: TRBD2; clone_size: NA; j_call: TRBJ2-1; v_call: TRBV7-8
cdr3_nt: TGTGCCAGCAGTTCGCGGGCCACGGAAGCTTTCTTT; cdr3_aa: CASSSRATEAFF; d_call: NA; clone_size: NA; j_call: TRBJ1-1; v_call: TRBV5-4
cdr3_nt: TGTGCCAGCAGCCCCACGCCGACCAGTCCAGATACGCAGTATTTT; cdr3_aa: CASSPTPTSPDTQYF; d_call: NA; clone_size: NA; j_call: TRBJ2-3; v_call: TRBV11-3
cdr3_nt: TGTGCCAGCAGCTTAGTCCCGGGACAGGGGTCTCCTTACAATGAGCAGTTCTTC; cdr3_aa: CASSLVPGQGSPYNEQFF; d_call: TRBD1; clone_size: NA; j_call: TRBJ2-1; v_call: TRBV7-8
cdr3_nt: TGTGCCAGCAGCTCACCGGACAGGGCGAACTATGGCTACACCTTC; cdr3_aa: CASSSPDRANYGYTF; d_call: TRBD1; clone_size: NA; j_call: TRBJ1-2; v_call: TRBV7-9
cdr3_nt: TGTGCCAGCTCACCACCCAATCAGGGGGCTTTCGGGAGCACTGAAGCTTTCTTT; cdr3_aa: CASSPPNQGAFGSTEAFF; d_call: TRBD1; clone_size: NA; j_call: TRBJ1-1; v_call: TRBV18
cdr3_nt: TGTGCCAGCACTCGACAGGGGGCAGTCAATGAGCAGTTCTTC; cdr3_aa: CASTRQGAVNEQFF; d_call: TRBD1; clone_size: NA; j_call: TRBJ2-1; v_call: TRBV28
cdr3_nt: TGCGCCAGCAGCCAAGTTCCGGGACTAGCGGATTACGAGCAGTACTTC; cdr3_aa: CASSQVPGLADYEQYF; d_call: TRBD2; clone_size: NA; j_call: TRBJ2-7; v_call: TRBV4-1
cdr3_nt: TGTGCCAGCAGTTTATTCGGGTCCCGGACCGATGAGCAGTTCTTC; cdr3_aa: CASSLFGSRTDEQFF; d_call: NA; clone_size: NA; j_call: TRBJ2-1; v_call: TRBV28
cdr3_nt: TGTGCCACCAGCAGGGGACAGGGGGCAGATACGCAGTATTTT; cdr3_aa: CATSRGQGADTQYF; d_call: TRBD1; clone_size: NA; j_call: TRBJ2-3; v_call: TRBV15